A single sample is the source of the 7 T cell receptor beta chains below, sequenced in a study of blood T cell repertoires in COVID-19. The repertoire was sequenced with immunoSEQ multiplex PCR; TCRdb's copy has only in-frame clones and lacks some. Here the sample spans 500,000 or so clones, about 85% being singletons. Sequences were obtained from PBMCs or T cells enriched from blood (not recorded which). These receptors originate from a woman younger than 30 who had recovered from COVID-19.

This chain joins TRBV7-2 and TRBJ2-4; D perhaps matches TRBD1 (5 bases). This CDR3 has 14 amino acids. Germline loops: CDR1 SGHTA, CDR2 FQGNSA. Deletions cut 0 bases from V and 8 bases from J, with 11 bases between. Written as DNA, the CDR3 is TGTGCCAGCAGCTTAGCTGCCCAGGGTGACATTCAGTACTTC. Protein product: CASSLAAQGDIQYF.

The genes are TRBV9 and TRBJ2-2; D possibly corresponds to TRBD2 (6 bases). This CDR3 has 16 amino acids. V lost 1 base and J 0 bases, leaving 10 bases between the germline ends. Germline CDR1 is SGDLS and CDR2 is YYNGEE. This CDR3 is CASSVSGGTNTGELFF. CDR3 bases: TGTGCCAGCAGCGTAAGTGGGGGGACGAACACCGGGGAGCTGTTTTTT.

DNA for the CDR3: TGTGCCAGCAGTGATTCAGATAGCAATCAGCCCCAGCATTTT. Encoded protein: CASSDSDSNQPQHF. The chain couples TRBV2 to TRBJ1-5; the D is unclear. The CDR3 is made up of 14 amino acids. The germline V gene has CDR1 SNHLY and CDR2 FYNNEI. Trimming cost V 3 bases and J 0 bases, with 6 bases left between them.

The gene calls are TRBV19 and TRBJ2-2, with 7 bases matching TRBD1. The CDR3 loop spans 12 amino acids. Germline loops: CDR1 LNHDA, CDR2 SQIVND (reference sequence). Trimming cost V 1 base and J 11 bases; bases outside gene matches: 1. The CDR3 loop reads CASSIGQGELFF. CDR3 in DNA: TGTGCCAGTAGTATAGGACAGGGAGAGCTGTTTTTT.

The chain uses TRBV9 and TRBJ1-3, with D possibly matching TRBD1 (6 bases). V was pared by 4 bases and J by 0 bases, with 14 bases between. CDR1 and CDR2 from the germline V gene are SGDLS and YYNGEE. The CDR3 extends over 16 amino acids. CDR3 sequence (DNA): TGTGCCAGCAGCCCGTCCAGGGGAAGCTCTGGAAACACCATATATTTT. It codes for CASSPSRGSSGNTIYF.

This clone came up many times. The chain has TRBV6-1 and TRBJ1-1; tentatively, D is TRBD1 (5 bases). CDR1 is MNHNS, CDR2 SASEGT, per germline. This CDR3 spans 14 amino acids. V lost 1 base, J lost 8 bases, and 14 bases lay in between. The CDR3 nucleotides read TGTGCCAGCAGTGAAGGGCAGGGATATATGGAAGCTTTCTTT. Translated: CASSEGQGYMEAFF.

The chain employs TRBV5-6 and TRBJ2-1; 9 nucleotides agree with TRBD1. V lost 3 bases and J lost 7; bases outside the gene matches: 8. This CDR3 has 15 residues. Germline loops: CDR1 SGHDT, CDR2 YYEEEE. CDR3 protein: CASSWGTGRINEQFF. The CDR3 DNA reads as TGTGCCAGCAGCTGGGGGACAGGGCGGATAAATGAGCAGTTCTTC.